The 17 T cell receptor beta chains given below trace back to one sample, sequenced in a study of cytomegalovirus exposure and HLA in healthy donors. Primers for the PCR totalled 60 Vbeta and 13 Jbeta. Data came from immunoSEQ multiplex PCR; TCRdb stores just in-frame clones and leaves some out. The table lists roughly 180,000 clones, about four fifths of them singletons, with under 2% in the top ten. The sequenced sample was PBMCs. The receptors here all came from a girl aged 5 to 17 in good health and CMV-seropositive.

This clone was counted between two and nine times. Other DNA sequences of this sample code for an identical CDR3. The chain employs TRBV2 and TRBJ1-5; D perhaps matches TRBD1 (6 bases). Per the germline V gene, CDR1 is SNHLY and CDR2 is FYNNEI. The V end lost 4 bases, the J end lost 3 bases, and 7 bases lay between the germline ends. The length of the CDR3 is 13 residues. The CDR3 here is CASSGQANQPQHF. The DNA of the CDR3 is TGTGCCAGCAGTGGACAGGCCAATCAGCCCCAGCATTTT.

This sequence joins TRBV4-3 and TRBJ2-1, with unresolved D. The length of the CDR3 is 16 residues. The ends were cut back, 0 bases at V and 6 bases at J, with 15 bases in the middle. The V gene's germline CDR1 is LGHNA and CDR2 YSLEER. CDR3 DNA sequence: TGCGCCAGCAGCCAAGACCTCGCCTCCGAGCCCAATGAGCAGTTCTTC. The encoded protein is CASSQDLASEPNEQFF.

The J gene is TRBJ1-4, the V gene TRBV9, with 8 bases matching TRBD1. The CDR3 is 18 residues long. CDR1 and CDR2 (germline): SGDLS, YYNGEE. The V segment lost 4 bases and the J segment 0 bases; nucleotides outside the gene matches: 11. The CDR3 nucleotides are TGTGCCAGCAGCACGATGACAGGGGTAGAGGCAACTAATGAAAAACTGTTTTTT. This encodes CASSTMTGVEATNEKLFF.

The J gene is TRBJ1-4, the V gene TRBV4-1; 7 bases line up with TRBD1. Germline V gene data show CDR1 as MGHRA and CDR2 as YSYEKL. With 6 bases clipped from V and 6 bases from J, the junction kept 13 bases outside the gene matches. The CDR3 runs 16 residues. The CDR3: CASSSTGVGWDEKLFF. The CDR3 region has the DNA TGCGCCAGCAGTTCAACAGGGGTGGGCTGGGATGAAAAACTGTTTTTT.

This chain joins TRBV5-1 and TRBJ2-5, with 7 nucleotides matching TRBD2. V was pared by 4 bases and J by 4 bases, with 7 bases of the junction left unmatched. Germline values: CDR1 SGHRS, CDR2 YFSETQ. This CDR3 has 14 residues. CDR3: CASSGGTSAETQYF. CDR3 nucleotides: TGCGCCAGCAGCGGGGGAACTAGCGCAGAGACCCAGTACTTC. Variable domain in full (rest from reference TRBV5-1 and TRBJ2-5): KAGVTQTPRYLIKTRGQQVTLSCSPISGHRSVSWYQQTPGQGLQFLFEYFSETQRNKGNFPGRFSGRQFSNSRSEMNVSTLELGDSALYLCASSGGTSAETQYFGPGTRLLVL.

The J gene is TRBJ1-4, the V gene TRBV6-5; 7 bases agree with TRBD1. This CDR3 has 15 residues. Germline-derived CDR1 and CDR2 are MNHEY and SVGAGI. After removal of 6 bases from V and 0 bases from J, the junction contained 4 bases not matched to a gene. CDR3 protein: CASSPGQSTNEKLFF. The CDR3 nucleotides read TGTGCCAGCAGCCCGGGACAGTCAACTAATGAAAAACTGTTTTTT.

This rearrangement joins TRBV18 to TRBJ1-1; TRBD1 agrees at 9 bases. This CDR3 has 15 residues. V shed 3 bases and J 4 bases; nucleotides not matched to a gene: 6. CDR1 and CDR2 (germline): KGHSH, LQKENI. The CDR3 sequence is CASSPDRDRATEAFF. In DNA, the CDR3 is TGTGCCAGCTCACCGGACCGGGACAGGGCCACTGAAGCTTTCTTT.

The chain links TRBV5-5 to TRBJ2-4; 7 nucleotides match TRBD1. CDR1 is SGHKS, CDR2 YYEKEE, per germline (reference sequence). The CDR3 is 17 amino acids. Trimming took 4 bases from V and 8 from J; bases not matched to a gene: 18. The CDR3, as DNA: TGTGCCAGCAGCCCTCCGAACCTCCTGACAGGGCTAGACATTCAGTACTTC. Protein sequence: CASSPPNLLTGLDIQYF.

This chain connects TRBV6-6 to TRBJ2-2, with 7 bases that match TRBD1. Trimming removed 5 bases from V and 4 bases from J; junction bases left unmatched: 4. Germline V gene data show CDR1 as MNHNY and CDR2 as SVGAGI (reference sequence). The CDR3 has 14 residues. Here the CDR3 DNA reads TGTGCCAGCAGTGACAGGGAGACCACCGGGGAGCTGTTTTTT. Its translation: CASSDRETTGELFF.

The CDR3 nucleotides read TGTGCCAGCAGCTTAGGGTTCAGGGGTAATCAGCCCCAGCATTTT. It codes for CASSLGFRGNQPQHF. V usage is TRBV7-2 and J usage is TRBJ1-5, with D perhaps matching TRBD1 (6 bases). V was trimmed by 1 base and J by 4 bases, leaving 11 bases between them. The germline gives CDR1 SGHTA, CDR2 FQGNSA. This CDR3 has 15 residues.

This chain links TRBV10-1 with TRBJ2-7; TRBD1 might be the D (6 bases). V lost 3 bases to trimming and J lost 3 bases, with 12 bases between them. Germline V gene lookup returns CDR1 WNHNN and CDR2 SYGVQD (reference sequence). The CDR3 consists of 14 residues. The CDR3 sequence is CASSDGTHIYEQYF. DNA for the CDR3: TGCGCCAGCAGTGACGGGACACATATCTACGAGCAGTACTTC.

This chain joins TRBV5-6 and TRBJ2-5; weak D call: TRBD2 (7 bases). Germline values: CDR1 SGHDT, CDR2 YYEEEE. The CDR3 is 18 amino acids. V lost 0 bases to trimming and J lost 2 bases, with 20 bases between them. The CDR3 coding sequence is TGTGCCAGCAGCTTGGGGGAGGGGGGCCCCTCCTATCAAGAGACCCAGTACTTC. It yields the protein CASSLGEGGPSYQETQYF.

Comments on this clone: Other nucleotide sequences in the sample specify the same CDR3. The V and J genes are TRBV7-9 and TRBJ2-3; maybe TRBD2 (6 bases). The CDR3 has 13 amino acids. Trimming pared 0 bases from V and 5 bases from J, leaving 6 bases between. Germline V CDR1 and CDR2: SEHNR, FQNEAQ (reference sequence). CDR3 sequence (DNA): TGTGCCAGCAGCTTAGCCGGGGGAGATACGCAGTATTTT. Translation gives CASSLAGGDTQYF.

This clone was picked up one time. J is TRBJ2-5 and V is TRBV5-4; no clear D. The germline V gene encodes CDR1 SGHNT and CDR2 YYREEE (reference sequence). Trimming shortened V by 1 base and J by 1 base, and 11 bases separated the two germline ends. The length of the CDR3 is 15 residues. In DNA form, the CDR3 reads TGTGCCAGCAGCTTGTCTCCTACGAGCCAAGAGACCCAGTACTTC. It codes for CASSLSPTSQETQYF.

The chain couples TRBV7-9 to TRBJ1-2, with D perhaps TRBD1 (6 bases). Looked up from germline, CDR1 is SEHNR and CDR2 is FQNEAQ (reference sequence). The CDR3 contains 12 residues. V was shortened by 4 bases and J by 6 bases, with 9 bases between the two germline ends. CDR3 in amino acids: CASSWNRDGYTF. The DNA for the CDR3 is TGTGCCAGCAGCTGGAACAGGGATGGCTACACCTTC.

The chain uses TRBV14 and TRBJ1-4; 9 bases align to TRBD1. This CDR3 spans 15 amino acids. With 1 base clipped from V and 10 bases from J, the junction kept 7 bases outside the gene matches. The germline V gene encodes CDR1 SGHDN and CDR2 FVKESK. CDR3 coding DNA: TGTGCCAGCAGCCAAGGGGGACAGGGTATTTTAAAACTGTTTTTT. Translated, it gives CASSQGGQGILKLFF.

This clone was seen only once. The chain links TRBV19 to TRBJ1-5; D unclear. The CDR3 has 13 residues. Germline lookup yields CDR1 LNHDA and CDR2 SQIVND (reference sequence). Trimming took 2 bases from V and 5 from J, leaving 7 bases between them. In DNA, the CDR3 is TGTGCCAGTAGTATAACCGGGGATCAGCCCCAGCATTTT. Translating it yields CASSITGDQPQHF.